The entry below gives a single TCR beta chain sequence along with its context. Antigen specificity is unknown. Germline V lookup: CDR1 DFQATT, CDR2 SNEGSKA (reference sequence). V lost 7 bases to trimming and J lost 2 bases, with 15 bases between them. CDR3 length: 13 residues. The data were taken from a study of metastatic and nonmetastatic thyroid tumors. For the study at large: Both malignant and benign thyroid patients supplied peripheral blood and tumor or nodule tissue samples, across which the repertoires of these patients were then compared. Whole-study findings and limits: Relative to benign nodules, malignant thyroid tumors were reportedly characterized by significantly elevated TCR beta diversity in blood and tumor.

Among the patients, none had received any treatment before thyroid surgery. As processed by the authors: What underpinned the distant-metastasis classifier for papillary thyroid cancer was the set of CDR3 differences across clinicopathological groups. TCRdb re-called the PCR reads via MiXCR. For this entry, the V and J calls and clone size follow TCRdb and not the study's own pipeline. The table records roughly 15,000 clones, roughly a fifth of them present only once. The clonotype comes from a female donor with papillary thyroid cancer or a benign thyroid nodule (not recorded which). Some clones in this sample may be carry-over from other donors' samples. Sequenced material: adjacent normal tissue. The V gene is TRBV20-1, the J gene TRBJ2-7; possible D gene TRBD1, 5 bases. The CDR3 DNA is TGCAGTGTAGAAGGGGCAGGCACCTACGAGCAGTACTTC. Translation gives CSVEGAGTYEQYF.